This T cell receptor beta chain was profiled in a study of lymphopenia after photon versus proton radiotherapy. With respect to this clone: Its antigen is currently unknown.

Study observations and caveats: Authors raise, but do not show, better survival with proton therapy. Under photons, naive T cells and diversity fell while effector/memory populations rose.

Assay used: immunoSEQ multiplex PCR; TCRdb lists only in-frame clones, some missing. This sample yields tens of thousands of clones, of which about 83% are seen a single time; approximately 1.4% belongs to the top ten. CDR3 length equals 14 residues. Germline values: CDR1 SGHRS, CDR2 YFSETQ. Trimming took off 4 bases at V and 2 bases at J, with 11 bases between the two ends. This chain uses TRBV5-1 with TRBJ2-3; D is unclear. The clonotype was recovered from a man aged 60 to 75 with pancreatic cancer. This specimen consisted of peripheral blood, obtained from a patient treated with proton-based radiotherapy. CDR3 amino acids: CASSHGQITDTQYF. The DNA for the CDR3 is TGCGCCAGCAGCCATGGGCAGATCACAGATACGCAGTATTTT.